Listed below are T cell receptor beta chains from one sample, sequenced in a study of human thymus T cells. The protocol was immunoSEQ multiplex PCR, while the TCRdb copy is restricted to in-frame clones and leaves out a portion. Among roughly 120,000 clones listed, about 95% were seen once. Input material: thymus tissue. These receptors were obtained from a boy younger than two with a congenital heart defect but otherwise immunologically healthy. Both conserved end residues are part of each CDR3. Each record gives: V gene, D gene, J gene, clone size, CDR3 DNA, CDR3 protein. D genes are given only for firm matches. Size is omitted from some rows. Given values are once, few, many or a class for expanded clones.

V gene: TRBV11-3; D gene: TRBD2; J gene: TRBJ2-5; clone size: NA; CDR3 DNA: TGTGCCAGCAGCCCCCGGACTAGCGGGGGGCCGGAGACCCAGTACTTC; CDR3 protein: CASSPRTSGGPETQYF
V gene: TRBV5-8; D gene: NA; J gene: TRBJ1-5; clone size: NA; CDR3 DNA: TGTGCCAGCAGGCCCTCCGGGACACGCGGAAAATGGCCCCAGCATTTT; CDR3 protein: CASRPSGTRGKWPQHF
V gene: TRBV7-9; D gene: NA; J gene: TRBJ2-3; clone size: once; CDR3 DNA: TGTGCCAGCAGCCCCTACCCCAAGACAGTTCCTAGCACAGATACGCAGTATTTT; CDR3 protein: CASSPYPKTVPSTDTQYF
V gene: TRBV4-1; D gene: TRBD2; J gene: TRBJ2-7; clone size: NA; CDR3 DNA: TGCGCCAGCAGCCAACCTGGGACTAGCGGGGGGGAAGGCGAGCAGTACTTC; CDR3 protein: CASSQPGTSGGEGEQYF
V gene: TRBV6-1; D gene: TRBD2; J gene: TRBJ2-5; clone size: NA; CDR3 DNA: TGTGCCGGCAGACTAGCGGGAGACCAAGAGACCCAGTACTTC; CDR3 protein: CAGRLAGDQETQYF
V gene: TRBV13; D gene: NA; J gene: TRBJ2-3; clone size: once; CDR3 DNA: TGTGCCAGCAGCTTAAACAGGGAACTCACAGATACGCAGTATTTT; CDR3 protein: CASSLNRELTDTQYF
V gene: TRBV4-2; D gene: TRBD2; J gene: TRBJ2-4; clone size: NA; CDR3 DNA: TGTGCCAGCAGCCAAGCCGGGACTAGCCGTCATCCGTCCCAGTACTTC; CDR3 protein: CASSQAGTSRHPSQYF
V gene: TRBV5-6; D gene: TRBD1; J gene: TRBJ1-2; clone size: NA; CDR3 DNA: TGTGCCAGCAGCCCGCAGGCCCGGGACAGGCCATACTATGGCTACACCTTC; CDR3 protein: CASSPQARDRPYYGYTF
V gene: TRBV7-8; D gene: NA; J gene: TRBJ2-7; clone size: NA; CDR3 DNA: TGTGCCAGCAGCTTAAGGGTCAAGGGTGACGAGCAGTACTTC; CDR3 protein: CASSLRVKGDEQYF
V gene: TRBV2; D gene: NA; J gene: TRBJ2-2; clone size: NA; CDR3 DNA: TGTGCCAGCACTTCCAGACCCTACGGGGAGCTGTTTTTT; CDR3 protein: CASTSRPYGELFF
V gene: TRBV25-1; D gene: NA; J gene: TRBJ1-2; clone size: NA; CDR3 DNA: TGTGCCAGCAGTGAAACGCGGAGGGCAAGACAGTTAGCCTATGGCTACACCTTC; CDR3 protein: CASSETRRARQLAYGYTF
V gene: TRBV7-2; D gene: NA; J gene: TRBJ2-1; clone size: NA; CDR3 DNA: TGTGCCAGCAGTTCCTCTGACGCCTACAATGAGCAGTTCTTC; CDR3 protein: CASSSSDAYNEQFF
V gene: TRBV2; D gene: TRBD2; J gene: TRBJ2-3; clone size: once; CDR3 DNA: TGTGCCAGCAGGGAGCACCTAGCGGGGGAATTCCCTAAGTTCACAGATACGCAGTATTTT; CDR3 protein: CASREHLAGEFPKFTDTQYF
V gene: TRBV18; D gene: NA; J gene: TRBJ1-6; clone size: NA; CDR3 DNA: TGTGCCAGCTCTATCGGGACATCAAATTCACCCCTCCACTTT; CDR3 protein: CASSIGTSNSPLHF
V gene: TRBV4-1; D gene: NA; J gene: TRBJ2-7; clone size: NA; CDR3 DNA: TGCGCCAGCAGCCAAGATTCGCAGGACAGCACCTACGAGCAGTACTTC; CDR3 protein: CASSQDSQDSTYEQYF
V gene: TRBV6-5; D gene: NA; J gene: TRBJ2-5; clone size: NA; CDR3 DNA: TGTGCCAGCACCTACTCAGAGACCCAGTACTTC; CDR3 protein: CASTYSETQYF
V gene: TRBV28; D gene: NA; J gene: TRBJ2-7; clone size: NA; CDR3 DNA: TGTGCCAGCACCCGAAGCTTGACTGCCGAGCAGTACTTC; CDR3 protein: CASTRSLTAEQYF
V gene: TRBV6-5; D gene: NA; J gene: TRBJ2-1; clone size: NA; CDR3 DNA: TGTGCCAGCAGTCGAACCTCCTACAATGAGCAGTTCTTC; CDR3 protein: CASSRTSYNEQFF
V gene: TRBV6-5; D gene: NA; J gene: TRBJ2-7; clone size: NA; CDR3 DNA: TGTGCCAGCAGCCCCGGGCGGGGCGAATGCGAGCAGTACTTC; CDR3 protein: CASSPGRGECEQYF
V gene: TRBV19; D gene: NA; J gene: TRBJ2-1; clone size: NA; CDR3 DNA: TGTGCCAGTAGTATACCCAGGGACTCCTACAATGAGCAGTTCTTC; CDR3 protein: CASSIPRDSYNEQFF